The 17 T cell receptor beta chains in this list originate from one sample, sequenced in a study of blood T cell repertoires in COVID-19 (TCRdb year 2020). The library came from the immunoSEQ multiplex PCR assay. This immuneACCESS table, as held by TCRdb, lists in-frame sequences with V and J called but not all clones. Of the missing ones, under half trace to an unresolved V gene in checked studies; the others have no known cause. Here the sample has approximately 260,000 clones; 70% to 90% occur a single time. The ten most abundant clones make up roughly 11% of the sample. Sequenced sample: peripheral blood. Receptors originate from a woman in her 70s with acute or convalescent COVID-19.

The chain couples TRBV5-5 to TRBJ1-5; no firm D call. Per the germline V gene, CDR1 is SGHKS and CDR2 is YYEKEE (reference sequence). There are 14 residues in the CDR3. Trimming removed 0 bases at V and 4 bases at J, with 8 bases between. The CDR3 DNA sequence: TGTGCCAGCAGCTTGGAACAGATTAATCAGCCCCAGCATTTT. Protein: CASSLEQINQPQHF.

This CDR3 reads CASSEMAQGSDTQYF. The CDR3 DNA reads TGTGCCAGCAGTGAAATGGCGCAGGGATCGGATACGCAGTATTTT. V usage is TRBV25-1 and J usage is TRBJ2-3; TRBD1 is a possible D gene (5 bases). The CDR3 totals 15 residues. Germline CDR1 MGHDK, CDR2 SYGVNS. Trimming cost V 2 bases and J 6 bases, with 15 bases left between them.

This chain links TRBV5-4 with TRBJ1-2; 7 nucleotides align to TRBD1. The CDR3 runs 14 residues. Germline values: CDR1 SGHNT, CDR2 YYREEE (reference sequence). The V and J ends lost 4 bases and 2 bases, in that order; junction bases with no gene match: 5. For the CDR3, the DNA is TGTGCCAGCAGCCCCCCGGGACAGAACTATGGCTACACCTTC. Encoded protein: CASSPPGQNYGYTF.

In its sample, this clone was seen a few times. The chain combines TRBV7-9 with TRBJ1-6; D is unclear. CDR3 length equals 14 residues. The V gene lost 5 bases and the J gene lost 7 bases, with 12 bases spanning the gap. Germline CDR1 and CDR2: SEHNR and FQNEAQ (reference sequence). The CDR3 spells CASSGGRNNSPLHF. CDR3 coding DNA: TGTGCCAGCAGCGGAGGAAGGAACAATTCACCCCTCCACTTT.

The genes are TRBV27 and TRBJ2-1; TRBD2 aligns across 7 bases. The CDR3 contains 17 residues. The J segment lost 7 bases and the V segment lost 1 base, leaving 13 bases of the junction unmatched. Germline lookup yields CDR1 MNHEY and CDR2 SMNVEV (reference sequence). CDR3 in amino acids: CASSLWVSGTKRNEQFF. DNA of the CDR3: TGTGCCAGCAGTTTATGGGTCTCCGGGACTAAACGAAATGAGCAGTTCTTC.

This chain uses TRBV2 with TRBJ2-4; 10 positions match TRBD2. Trimming removed 5 bases from V and 2 bases from J; junction bases left unmatched: 6. The CDR3 loop spans 16 amino acids. Germline CDR1 is SNHLY and CDR2 is FYNNEI. DNA for the CDR3: TGTGCCAGCAGTCCGAGCGGGGGGGCTTCCAAAAACATTCAGTACTTC. Translation gives CASSPSGGASKNIQYF.

The chain links TRBV7-8 to TRBJ2-7, with no clear D. V was trimmed by 1 base and J by 7 bases, leaving 17 bases between them. The germline gives CDR1 SGHVS, CDR2 FQNEAQ. This CDR3 region has 15 residues. The CDR3, as DNA: TGTGCCAGCAGCTTAGTTAACAGTCCCTACGAAGAGCAGTACTTC. Protein sequence: CASSLVNSPYEEQYF.

The gene calls are TRBV12-3 or TRBV12-4 and TRBJ2-4; D may be TRBD1 (5 bases). This CDR3 comprises 12 residues. Trimming left V 7 bases short and J 6 bases short, with 10 bases between. The CDR3 loop is CASTLTGNIQYF. CDR3 in DNA: TGTGCCAGCACCCTCACAGGAAACATTCAGTACTTC.

The genes are TRBV7-8 and TRBJ2-7; TRBD1 aligns across 7 bases. Germline CDR1 SGHVS, CDR2 FQNEAQ. The V segment lost 5 bases and the J segment 9 bases; nucleotides outside the gene matches: 7. The length of the CDR3 is 12 residues. The DNA of the CDR3 is TGTGCCAGCAGCCATGCCGACAGGGTGCAGTACTTC. Its protein is CASSHADRVQYF.

The chain recombines TRBV6-5 with TRBJ1-2; maybe TRBD1 (5 bases). Trimming removed 6 bases at V and 8 bases at J, with 16 bases between. The length of the CDR3 is 13 residues. Germline CDR1 is MNHEY and CDR2 is SVGAGI. The CDR3 is CASRSLRGEGYTF. CDR3 nucleotide sequence: TGTGCCAGCAGATCTCTTCGGGGGGAAGGCTACACCTTC.

As for this clone: The sample contains more than one DNA sequence encoding this CDR3. The chain has TRBV5-5 and TRBJ1-5, with D possibly TRBD1 on 6 matching bases. Trimming cost V 0 bases and J 4 bases, with 8 bases left between them. The CDR3 loop spans 14 amino acids. Germline CDR1 SGHKS, CDR2 YYEKEE (reference sequence). CDR3 sequence reads: CASSLEGGNQPQHF. CDR3 bases: TGTGCCAGCAGCTTGGAGGGGGGGAATCAGCCCCAGCATTTT.

The chain has TRBV5-5 and TRBJ2-3, with TRBD1 as a possible D gene (5 bases). The CDR3 loop spans 15 amino acids. CDR1 is SGHKS, CDR2 YYEKEE, per germline (reference sequence). The ends were cut back, 3 bases at V and 2 bases at J, with 13 bases in the middle. In DNA, the CDR3 is TGTGCCAGCAGCTGGACAAGGGCCAACACAGATACGCAGTATTTT. Protein product: CASSWTRANTDTQYF.

V usage is TRBV9 and J usage is TRBJ1-4, with D perhaps matching TRBD1 (5 bases). This CDR3 contains 14 residues. The germline gives CDR1 SGDLS, CDR2 YYNGEE. V was cut by 0 bases and J by 7 bases, with 10 bases left in between. The CDR3 nucleotides read TGTGCCAGCAGCGTAGGGACAAGCGCTGAAAAACTGTTTTTT. It is translated as CASSVGTSAEKLFF.

The CDR3 DNA reads TGTGCCAGCAGTCCTACAGGGACTAATGGCTACACCTTC. Translating it yields CASSPTGTNGYTF. This chain joins TRBV12-3 or TRBV12-4 and TRBJ1-2; the D gene is possibly TRBD1 (6 bases). The CDR3 loop spans 13 amino acids. Trimming cost V 5 bases and J 6 bases, with 13 bases left between them.

The chain couples TRBV5-1 to TRBJ1-1; weak D call: TRBD1 (6 bases). This CDR3 has 15 residues. V was clipped by 0 bases and J by 3 bases, with 12 bases between them. Per the germline V gene, CDR1 is SGHRS and CDR2 is YFSETQ. The CDR3 sequence: CASSLVAGAYTEAFF. The CDR3 bases are TGCGCCAGCAGCTTGGTGGCAGGGGCTTACACTGAAGCTTTCTTT.

The rearrangement links TRBV5-1 to TRBJ1-1; no definite D call. CDR1 is SGHRS and CDR2 is YFSETQ in the germline V gene. Trimming pared 0 bases from V and 8 bases from J, leaving 11 bases between. The CDR3 consists of 13 residues. CDR3 residues: CASSLDIGPEAFF. CDR3 sequence (DNA): TGCGCCAGCAGCTTGGACATTGGTCCCGAAGCTTTCTTT.

The J gene is TRBJ1-1, the V gene TRBV19; D might be TRBD1 (5 bases). The ends were cut back, 5 bases at V and 5 bases at J, with 12 bases in the middle. Germline CDR1 and CDR2: LNHDA and SQIVND (reference sequence). This CDR3 is built from 13 residues. In DNA, the CDR3 is TGTGCCAGTAGTCAGGGTTTCTGGACTGAAGCTTTCTTT. This translates into CASSQGFWTEAFF. Combining the CDR3 with reference TRBV19 and TRBJ1-1 gives the whole variable domain DGGITQSPKYLFRKEGQNVTLSCEQNLNHDAMYWYRQDPGQGLRLIYYSQIVNDFQKGDIAEGYSVSREKKESFPLTVTSAQKNPTAFYLCASSQGFWTEAFFGQGTRLTVV.